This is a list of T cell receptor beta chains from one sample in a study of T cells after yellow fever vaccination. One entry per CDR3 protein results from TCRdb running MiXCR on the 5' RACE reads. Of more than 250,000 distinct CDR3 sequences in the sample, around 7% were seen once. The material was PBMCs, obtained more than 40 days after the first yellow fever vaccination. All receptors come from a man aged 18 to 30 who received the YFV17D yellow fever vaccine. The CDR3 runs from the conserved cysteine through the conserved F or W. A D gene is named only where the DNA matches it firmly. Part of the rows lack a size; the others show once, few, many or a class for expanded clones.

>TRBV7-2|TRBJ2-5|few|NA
TGTGCCAGCAGCTCCGATATATTGCAAGAGACCCAGTACTTC
CASSSDILQETQYF
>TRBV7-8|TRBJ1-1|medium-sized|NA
TGTGCCAGCAGCTCCTACAGCGTAAAACCTGAAGCTTTCTTT
CASSSYSVKPEAFF
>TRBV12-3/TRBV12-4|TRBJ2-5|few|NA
TGTGCCAGCAGTTTATGGACATCGGGTGGCGAGACCCAGTACTTC
CASSLWTSGGETQYF
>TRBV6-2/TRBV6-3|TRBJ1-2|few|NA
TGTGCCAGCAGTTACGGGGGGCCCTCCACTCCGGACGGCTACACCTTC
CASSYGGPSTPDGYTF
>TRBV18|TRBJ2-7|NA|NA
TGTGCCAGCTCACCCTCCGGACTCGGATACGAGCAGTACTTC
CASSPSGLGYEQYF
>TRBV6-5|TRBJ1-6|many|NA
TGTGCCAGCAGTTACAGGTGGACAGTCAATTCACCCCTCCACTTT
CASSYRWTVNSPLHF
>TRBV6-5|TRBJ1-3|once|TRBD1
TGTGCCAGCAGTTACTACAGGGGGCGAAGCTCTGGAAACACCATATATTTT
CASSYYRGRSSGNTIYF
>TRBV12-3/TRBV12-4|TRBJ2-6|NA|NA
TGTGCCAGCAGTTTAGCGGGTGGAGGGAAGGGGGCCAACGTCCTGACTTTC
CASSLAGGGKGANVLTF
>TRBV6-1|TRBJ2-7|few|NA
TGTGCCAGCAGTGAGGGAAGTGACTACGAGCAGTACTTC
CASSEGSDYEQYF
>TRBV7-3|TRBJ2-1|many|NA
TGTGCCAGCAGCTTACAATCGCGTGAGCAGTTCTTC
CASSLQSREQFF
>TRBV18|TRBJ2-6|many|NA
TGTGCCAGCAGCCCGAGCTCTGGGGCCAACGTCCTGACTTTC
CASSPSSGANVLTF
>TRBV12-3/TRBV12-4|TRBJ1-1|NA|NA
TGTGCCAGCAGTTCTCGGCGAACGAACACTGAAGCTTTCTTT
CASSSRRTNTEAFF
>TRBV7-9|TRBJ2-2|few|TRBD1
TGTGCCAGCAGACAAAGGACAGGGCCGAACACCGGGGAGCTGTTTTTT
CASRQRTGPNTGELFF
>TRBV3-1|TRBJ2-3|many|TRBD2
TGTGCCAGCAGCCACGCGCGGGGGGGCACAGATACGCAGTATTTT
CASSHARGGTDTQYF
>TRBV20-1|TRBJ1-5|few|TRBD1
TGCAGTGCTAGAGTCCGACAGGGTTCGGGTCAGCCCCAGCATTTT
CSARVRQGSGQPQHF
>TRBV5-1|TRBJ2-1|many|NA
TGCGCCAGCAGCCTTTTATTGGTAGGTTCCTACAATGAGCAGTTCTTC
CASSLLLVGSYNEQFF
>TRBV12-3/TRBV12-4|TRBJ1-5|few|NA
TGTGCCAGCAGTTTAGGGACTGCCGCGAGCAATCAGCCCCAGCATTTT
CASSLGTAASNQPQHF
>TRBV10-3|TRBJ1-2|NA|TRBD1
TGTGCCATCCACCAGGACAGGGGCTATGGCTACACCTTC
CAIHQDRGYGYTF
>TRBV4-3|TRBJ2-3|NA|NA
TGCGCCAGCAGCCGCCGACTAGTCTCGGATACGCAGTATTTT
CASSRRLVSDTQYF
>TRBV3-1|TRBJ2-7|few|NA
TGTGCCAGCAGCCGCGCAGGGGACGAGCAGTACTTC
CASSRAGDEQYF
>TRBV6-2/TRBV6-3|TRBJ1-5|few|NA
TGTGCCAGCACGGAGGCTGGGGGCAATCAGCCCCAGCATTTT
CASTEAGGNQPQHF
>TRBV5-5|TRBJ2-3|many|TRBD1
TGTGCCAGCAGACCCGGACAGGGGAGGGATACGCAGTATTTT
CASRPGQGRDTQYF
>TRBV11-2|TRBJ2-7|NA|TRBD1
TGTGCCAGCAGCTCGCCGGGCGAGGGGGCGATGGGAGAGCAGTACTTC
CASSSPGEGAMGEQYF
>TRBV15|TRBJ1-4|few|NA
TGTGCCACCAGCTCAGAACGAGGAGGAGAACTGTTTTTT
CATSSERGGELFF
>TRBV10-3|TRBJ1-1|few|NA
TGTGCCATCAGGAGGGAGACTGAAGCTTTCTTT
CAIRRETEAFF
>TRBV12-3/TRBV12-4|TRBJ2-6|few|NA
TGTGCCAGCAGTTTAGGGCGGTACTCTGGGGCCAACGTCCTGACTTTC
CASSLGRYSGANVLTF
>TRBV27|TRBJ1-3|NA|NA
TGTGCCAGCAGTCCTGGACCTTTTGGAAACACCATATATTTT
CASSPGPFGNTIYF
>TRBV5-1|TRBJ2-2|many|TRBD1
TGCGCCAGCAGCTGGGACAGGGTCACCGGGGAGCTGTTTTTT
CASSWDRVTGELFF
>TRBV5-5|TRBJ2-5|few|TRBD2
TGTGCCAGCAGCTTGGCCGCGGGGGGAGAGACCCAGTACTTC
CASSLAAGGETQYF
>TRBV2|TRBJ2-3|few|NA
TGTGCCAGCAGGGAGTGGGCAGGGGTGGCAGATACGCAGTATTTT
CASREWAGVADTQYF
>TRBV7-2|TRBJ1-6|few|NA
TGTGCCAGCAGCTTAGTACACACCCTCGATAATTCACCCCTCCACTTT
CASSLVHTLDNSPLHF
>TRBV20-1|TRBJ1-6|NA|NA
TGCAGTGCTAACAGACAGTTTTTT
CSANRQFF
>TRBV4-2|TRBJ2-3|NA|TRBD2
TGTGCCAGCAGCCAAGAGGTAGCGGGCCCAGATACGCAGTATTTT
CASSQEVAGPDTQYF
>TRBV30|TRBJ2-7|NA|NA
TGTGCCTGGAGTGAGCCTCACTACGAGCAGTACTTC
CAWSEPHYEQYF